The 14 T cell receptor beta chains reported below all come from one sample, sequenced in a study of cytomegalovirus exposure and HLA in healthy donors. It was with 60 Vbeta and 13 Jbeta primers that the PCR ran. Profiling relied on immunoSEQ multiplex PCR, and the TCRdb table lists in-frame clones only, not all of them. The repertoire holds more than 150,000 clones, with around 80% as singletons. Sequenced sample: PBMCs. Receptors originate from a man aged 18 to 30 in good health and CMV-seronegative.

This clone was seen more than once but under ten times. This sequence joins TRBV4-1 and TRBJ1-4, with D tentatively TRBD1 (6 bases). Germline values: CDR1 MGHRA, CDR2 YSYEKL. V was cut by 0 bases and J by 10 bases, with 12 bases left in between. CDR3 size: 14 residues. CDR3 sequence: CASSQEAGVGKLFF. CDR3 nucleotide sequence: TGCGCCAGCAGCCAAGAGGCAGGGGTGGGAAAACTGTTTTTT.

The chain employs TRBV15 and TRBJ1-4; D may be TRBD1 (5 bases). V was shortened by 0 bases and J by 8 bases, with 13 bases between the two germline ends. The CDR3 runs to 15 residues. The germline V gene encodes CDR1 LNHNV and CDR2 YYDKDF (reference sequence). The CDR3 sequence is CATSRDPGGGEKLFF. DNA for the CDR3: TGTGCCACCAGCAGAGATCCGGGGGGAGGGGAAAAACTGTTTTTT.

The chain uses TRBV10-3 and TRBJ2-7; TRBD2 is a possible D gene (5 bases). The CDR3 sequence is 14 residues long. Germline V CDR1 and CDR2: ENHRY, SYGVKD. Trimming pared 4 bases from V and 3 bases from J, leaving 13 bases between. The CDR3: CAISGRGPGYEQYF. CDR3 sequence (DNA): TGTGCCATCAGTGGCCGAGGGCCGGGCTACGAGCAGTACTTC.

This chain joins TRBV29-1 and TRBJ1-2; weak D call: TRBD1 (5 bases). CDR1 is SQVTM and CDR2 is ANQGSEA in the germline V gene. The V gene lost 6 bases and the J gene lost 6 bases, with 17 bases spanning the gap. The CDR3 extends over 13 amino acids. DNA of the CDR3: TGCAGCGTATCTGGGGGGGGGTTGGATGGCTACACCTTC. Amino acid sequence: CSVSGGGLDGYTF.

This clone was found once. The chain joins TRBV19 to TRBJ2-7; possibly TRBD1 for D (6 bases). The germline V and J ends were trimmed by 5 bases and 0 bases, with 20 bases remaining between them. Germline CDR1 reads LNHDA; CDR2 reads SQIVND (reference sequence). There are 17 residues in the CDR3. The CDR3: CASSSRKLTGNSYEQYF. The DNA of the CDR3 is TGTGCCAGTAGTTCACGTAAATTGACAGGCAACTCCTACGAGCAGTACTTC. Looking up the rest from reference TRBV19 and TRBJ2-7 gives the full variable domain: DGGITQSPKYLFRKEGQNVTLSCEQNLNHDAMYWYRQDPGQGLRLIYYSQIVNDFQKGDIAEGYSVSREKKESFPLTVTSAQKNPTAFYLCASSSRKLTGNSYEQYFGPGTRLTVT.

The rearrangement joins TRBV7-3 to TRBJ2-1; no clear D. The germline gives CDR1 SGHTA, CDR2 FQGTGA. Trimming removed 0 bases at V and 10 bases at J, with 7 bases between. This CDR3 contains 12 residues. The CDR3 DNA reads TGTGCCAGCAGCTTAACGGCGGAGGAGCAGTTCTTC. It encodes CASSLTAEEQFF.

The V and J genes are TRBV9 and TRBJ2-2; 10 bases are a match to TRBD2. V lost 0 bases and J lost 6; bases outside the gene matches: 5. The germline V gene has CDR1 SGDLS and CDR2 YYNGEE. The CDR3 totals 16 residues. CDR3 coding DNA: TGTGCCAGCAGCGTAGGAAATAGCGGGAGGTCCGGGGAGCTGTTTTTT. Amino acid sequence: CASSVGNSGRSGELFF.

This chain uses TRBV5-1 with TRBJ2-3; TRBD2 matches at 7 bases. J lost 4 bases, V lost 0 bases, and 8 bases had no gene match. The CDR3 extends over 16 amino acids. Germline V gene data show CDR1 as SGHRS and CDR2 as YFSETQ. This CDR3 reads CASSLELAVGADTQYF. Written as DNA, the CDR3 is TGCGCCAGCAGCTTGGAGCTAGCGGTCGGGGCAGATACGCAGTATTTT.

J is TRBJ2-6 and V is TRBV10-3; D not certain. There are 16 residues in the CDR3. The V gene lost 10 bases and the J gene lost 0 bases, with 16 bases spanning the gap. Per the germline V gene, CDR1 is ENHRY and CDR2 is SYGVKD. The CDR3 region is CATHPPGYSGANVLTF. CDR3 sequence (DNA): TGTGCCACCCACCCGCCGGGTTACTCTGGGGCCAACGTCCTGACTTTC.

The chain links TRBV18 to TRBJ1-1, with a possible D match to TRBD1 (6 bases). The CDR3 covers 13 residues. Trimming stripped 0 bases from V and 8 bases from J, with 10 bases between. From germline, CDR1 is KGHSH and CDR2 LQKENI. Written as DNA, the CDR3 is TGTGCCAGCTCACCACCGATGGGGACAGAAGCTTTCTTT. Translating gives CASSPPMGTEAFF.

The rearrangement joins TRBV13 to TRBJ2-2, with 10 bases lining up with TRBD1. This CDR3 is 16 amino acids long. Germline CDR1 reads PRHDT; CDR2 reads FYEKMQ (reference sequence). V gave up 0 bases and J gave up 5 bases; unmatched junction bases: 3. CDR3 in amino acids: CASSLGGQGVTGELFF. For the CDR3, the DNA is TGTGCCAGCAGCTTAGGCGGACAGGGGGTAACCGGGGAGCTGTTTTTT.

The chain combines TRBV5-4 with TRBJ2-1, with no clear D. There are 11 residues in the CDR3. Germline loops: CDR1 SGHNT, CDR2 YYREEE (reference sequence). Trimming removed 3 bases at V and 5 bases at J, with 3 bases between. CDR3 coding DNA: TGTGCCAGCAGCTACAACAATGAGCAGTTCTTC. Its translation: CASSYNNEQFF. The whole variable domain, filled in from reference TRBV5-4 and TRBJ2-1, reads ETGVTQSPTHLIKTRGQQVTLRCSSQSGHNTVSWYQQALGQGPQFIFQYYREEENGRGNFPPRFSGLQFPNYSSELNVNALELDDSALYLCASSYNNEQFFGPGTRLTVL.

This clone has only a few counts. The CDR3 bases are TGTGCCATCAGCGCCCTCCTAGCGGGGGGGCACCAAGATACGCAGTATTTT. Its protein product is CAISALLAGGHQDTQYF. The rearrangement links TRBV10-3 to TRBJ2-3, with 12 bases lining up with TRBD2. This CDR3 has 17 amino acids. The V and J ends lost 6 bases and 5 bases, in that order; junction bases with no gene match: 12. Germline CDR1 ENHRY, CDR2 SYGVKD.

This chain connects TRBV27 to TRBJ2-1, with 10 bases matching TRBD2. V gave up 8 bases and J gave up 7 bases; unmatched junction bases: 17. CDR1 and CDR2 (germline): MNHEY, SMNVEV (reference sequence). The CDR3 sequence is 17 residues long. The CDR3 region has the DNA TGTGCCAGCGCAACCCCTAGCGGGGGTCTAATTGCGAATGAGCAGTTCTTC. It is translated as CASATPSGGLIANEQFF.